The source of this T cell receptor beta chain is a study of cytomegalovirus exposure and HLA in healthy donors (dated by TCRdb to about 2017). In the study overall: An earlier analysis of some 620 of the donors reported approximately 260 Gb of sequence data and some 110 million unique TCR beta sequences obtained from about 180 million T cells. An early release that covered about 640 HLA-typed donors contained around 330 gigabases of sequencing data and 85 million to 100 million unique TCR sequences. The genetic ancestry cluster associated with self-reported Caucasian donors included 70% to 85% of the roughly 390 genotyped donors. The aim of the study was to test whether cataloging public T cell receptors could identify signatures of past pathogen exposure. The study profiled the T cell repertoires of approximately 700 subjects by immunosequencing and related them to cytomegalovirus serostatus. Besides the first cohort of more than 650 subjects, a separate validation cohort made up of about 120 different subjects was used. To predict cytomegalovirus infection status, the study brought together high-throughput TCR immunosequencing, statistical association of individual TCRs with disease status, and machine learning. A later analysis re-analyzed previously published TCR beta repertoires from hundreds of donors and added high-resolution HLA genotyping to study TCR occurrence patterns. Rather than drawing on any new phenotypic data, the later analysis identified candidate immune exposures from TCR beta sequences and the way those sequences occurred across donors. In an earlier analysis of 587 of the donors, high-throughput TCR beta sequencing was used to judge whether each TCR beta V gene segment behaved as functional or pseudogenic. Donor age, sex, ethnicity and CMV serostatus were collected together with the repertoire data. In a later genetic analysis, genome-wide SNP genotypes for about three fifths of the roughly 670 donors were used, and that subset was treated as a discovery cohort. All discovery cohort repertoires had been generated using a single sequencing platform. HLA typing covered class I and class II loci at four-digit resolution. The number of donors typed differed by locus, with about 629-630 for A, B, C, DRB1 and DQB1, roughly 520 for DQA1, some 570 for DPA1, and approximately 470 for DPB1. Roughly five DR-DQ haplotypes were handled as single units for association and clustering because linkage in the cohort was strong. Among a few hundred genotyped donors of the cohort, an average of roughly 240,000 unique TCR beta nucleotide sequences were sequenced per donor, about a sixth of them non-productive.

From the germline V gene, CDR1 is SQVTM and CDR2 is ANQGSEA. V was cut back by 6 bases and J by 4 bases, leaving a gap of 20 bases between them. The CDR3 has 15 amino acids, counting the end cysteine and phenylalanine. The read is trimmed to its CDR3 DNA, 45 bases read in frame from base 1. For this clone: Its antigen remains unidentified.

The study at large found these results: For the cohort, immune exposure information was limited to CMV serostatus. Most CMV-associated TCR beta chains appeared to be HLA-restricted in a later analysis, and the HLA associations seemed to be driven largely by CMV exposure. A group of highly shared sequence variants was considered likely to be a technical artifact of the sequencing pipeline. Across donors, most TCR sequences were observed very rarely, whereas some public TCRs were present in many individuals. According to a later analysis, parvovirus B19, influenza, CMV and Epstein-Barr virus appeared linked to several top co-occurrence clusters. In a later analysis, HLA-associated TCR beta chains were found to be more clonally expanded and to have lower generation probabilities than equally common non-associated chains. In the study, about 150 TCR beta chains were listed as associated with cytomegalovirus. The authors suggested that the approach could potentially be extended to other disease states and immunological phenotypes. In vitro tests confirmed that a few of the cytomegalovirus-associated TCR beta chains recognize cytomegalovirus antigens. Cytomegalovirus status was reported to be diagnosed by the classifier with high specificity and sensitivity in both the original and validation cohorts. V-gene and J-gene trimming of TCR beta chains was associated with a missense DCLRE1C variant in a later genetic analysis, and the association was replicated in an independent cohort. In this cohort, only TCR beta chains were sequenced, and detectable features were limited by the absence of alpha or paired-chain data. Broadly in line with IMGT annotations, most TCR beta V segments showed up in productive rearrangements about 87% or about 30% of the time in an earlier analysis of 587 of the donors. In a later analysis, the rate of TCR association differed among HLA loci, with DRB1 alleles having the most associated TCRs and HLA-C alleles having the fewest. A further reported finding was that TCR beta sequences accurately predicted the HLA-A and HLA-B alleles for most subjects in the first cohort. Some IMGT-functional V segments, including TRBV6-2 and TRBV6-3, could not be told apart with the 87-base-pair reads, so those segments were excluded. Presence/absence analyses assumed roughly uniform sequencing depth across donors, an assumption that may not hold. In a later genetic analysis, fewer N-insertions in productive TCRs were reported among donors in an Asian-associated ancestry cluster than the roughly 710-donor mean. When HLA alleles, especially DR and DQ, strongly co-occurred, TCR associations were difficult to assign to individual alleles. Linkage disequilibrium might explain the correlated functional status among segregating V segments, but an unknown experimental factor could not be excluded. Because counts were too low, seventeen rarely observed V segments, including chromosome 9 orphons, were left out of the earlier analysis of approximately 580 of the donors. Specific HLA alleles were associated with some 15,000 TCR beta sequences at a false discovery rate of 0.05 in a later analysis. Because HLA typing was unavailable for some donors at each locus, only the typed subset was used in association tests.

The cohort was made up of around 720 healthy bone marrow donors. Cohort members were all nominally healthy when sampled, although unrecorded immune exposures were likely present. The donor tested CMV seropositive, placing the donor among the approximately 290 seropositive members of the cohort. Every donor gave a peripheral blood sample, and the peripheral blood mononuclear cells from that sample were used for TCR beta sequencing. Genomic DNA was extracted from the blood cell samples with the Qiagen DNeasy Blood Extraction Kit. Library generation was performed with the immunoSEQ multiplex PCR assay. The multiplex PCR relied on a mix of 60 forward primers for TCR Vbeta segments and 13 reverse primers for TCR Jbeta segments. Amplification of the CDR3 region of rearranged TCR beta genes was performed with a multiplex PCR assay on genomic DNA. The amplified TCR beta libraries were sequenced on the Illumina HiSeq System as 87-base-pair reads. As for the original processing: A later analysis counted about 82 million unique TCR beta chains across the 700 or so repertoires, and around 9.9 million of these chains were shared by at least two donors. To remove PCR and sequencing errors, raw reads were error-corrected and collapsed into unique sequences using a nearest-neighbor algorithm that merged closely related sequences. V, D and J gene segments were assigned by aligning CDR3 sequences to IMGT reference sequences. For a sequence to be retained, at least a six-nucleotide match to both a V gene segment and a J gene segment was required. Rearrangements were classified as productive when the CDR3 lacked stop codons and remained in frame with V and J, and all other rearrangements were classified as non-productive. CDR3 was defined by IMGT convention, running from the second conserved V-encoded cysteine to the conserved J-encoded phenylalanine. In an earlier analysis of 500 to 650 of the donors, sequences lacking an unambiguous match to a single V gene segment were excluded. In an earlier analysis of 450 to 750 of the donors, a V segment was called functional when productive rearrangements were above 56.7%, and segregating when the standard deviation between donors exceeded 5%. To diagnose cytomegalovirus status from the catalog of TCR beta chain sequences, a statistical classification framework was built. V and J gene assignment, in a later analysis, came from comparing TCR nucleotide sequences with IMGT/GENE-DB human TR gene sequences. Using the TCRdist pipeline, a later analysis assigned CDR3 sequences along with most-parsimonious VDJ recombination scenarios. In a later analysis, each TCR beta chain was defined by its CDR3 amino acid sequence together with its V-gene family, and reads lacking a unique V-gene family were excluded. To address suspected cross-contamination and a sequencing artifact, a later analysis removed under 600 highly shared, low-generation-probability nucleotide sequences. For each public chain, a later analysis derived a clonal expansion index from normalized ranks of inferred template counts within each repertoire. In a later analysis, generation probabilities were computed using a VDJ recombination model fitted to out-of-frame rearrangements, and the results were checked against IGoR. A later analysis scored TCR-TCR, TCR-HLA and TCR-CMV co-occurrence with hypergeometric tests, applying a repertoire-size bias correction to TCR pairs. False discovery rates were estimated in a later analysis by permuting HLA or CMV assignments 20 times. In a later analysis, co-occurring TCRs were grouped using DBSCAN, and TCRdist sequence similarity was added for clustering within HLA-allele-positive subsets. Repertoires with fewer than 30,000 or more than 120,000 public chains, plus five repertoires with anomalous nucleotide sharing, were excluded from co-occurrence clustering. As stored in TCRdb, this immuneACCESS dataset retains in-frame rearrangements with V and J assigned. A fraction of the clones does not appear; measured against another copy, unresolved V genes explain less than half of the discrepancy, and the remainder lacks a known reason. D and trimming were read from the DNA, whereas the V and J calls and clone size are those reported in that table. The sample's table covers around 110,000 clones. The ten largest make up approximately 6.8% of the sample.

In this chain, TRBV29-1 is recombined with TRBJ2-3; a weak D assignment points to TRBD1 (5 bases agree). The sequencing input was PBMCs. The source is a man between 40 and 49 years old in good health and CMV-seropositive. The nucleotides are TGCAGCGTCTCTAGACAGACCATCCGCCCAGATACGCAGTATTTT. This encodes CSVSRQTIRPDTQYF.